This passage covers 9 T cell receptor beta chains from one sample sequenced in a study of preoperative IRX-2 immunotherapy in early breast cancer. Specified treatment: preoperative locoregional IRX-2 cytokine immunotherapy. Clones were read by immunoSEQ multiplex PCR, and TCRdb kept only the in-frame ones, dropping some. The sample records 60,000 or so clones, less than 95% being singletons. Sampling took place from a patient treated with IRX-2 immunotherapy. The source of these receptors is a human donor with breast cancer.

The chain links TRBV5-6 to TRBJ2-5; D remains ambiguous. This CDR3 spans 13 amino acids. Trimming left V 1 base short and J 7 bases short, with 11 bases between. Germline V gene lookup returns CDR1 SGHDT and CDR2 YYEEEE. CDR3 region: CASSLWLGGTQYF. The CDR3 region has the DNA TGTGCCAGCAGCTTGTGGCTAGGTGGGACCCAGTACTTC.

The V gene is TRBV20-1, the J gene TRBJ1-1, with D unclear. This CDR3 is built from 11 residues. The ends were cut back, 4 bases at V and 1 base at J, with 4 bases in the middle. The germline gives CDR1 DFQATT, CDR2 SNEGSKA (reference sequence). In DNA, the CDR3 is TGCAGTGCTAAAGGGAACACTGAAGCTTTCTTT. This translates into CSAKGNTEAFF.

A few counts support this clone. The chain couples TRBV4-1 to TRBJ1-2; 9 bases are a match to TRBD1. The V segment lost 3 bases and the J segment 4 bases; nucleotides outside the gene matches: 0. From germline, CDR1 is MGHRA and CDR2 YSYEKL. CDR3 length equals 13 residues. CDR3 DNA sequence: TGCGCCAGCAGCCAGGGACAGGGCTATGGCTACACCTTC. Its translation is CASSQGQGYGYTF.

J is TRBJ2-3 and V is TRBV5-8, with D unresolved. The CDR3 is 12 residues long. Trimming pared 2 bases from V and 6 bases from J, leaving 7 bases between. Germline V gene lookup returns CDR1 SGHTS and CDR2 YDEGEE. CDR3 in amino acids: CASSLSLDTQYF. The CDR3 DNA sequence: TGTGCCAGCAGCTTATCGCTTGATACGCAGTATTTT. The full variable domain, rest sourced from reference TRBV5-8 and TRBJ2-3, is EAGVTQSPTHLIKTRGQQATLRCSPISGHTSVYWYQQALGLGLQFLLWYDEGEERNRGNFPPRFSGRQFPNYSSELNVNALELEDSALYLCASSLSLDTQYFGPGTRLTVL.

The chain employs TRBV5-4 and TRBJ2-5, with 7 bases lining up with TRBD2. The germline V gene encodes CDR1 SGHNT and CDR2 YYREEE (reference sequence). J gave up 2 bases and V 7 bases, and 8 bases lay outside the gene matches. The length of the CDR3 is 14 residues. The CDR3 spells CASGIIGGQETQYF. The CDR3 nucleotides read TGTGCCAGCGGAATTATCGGGGGGCAAGAGACCCAGTACTTC.

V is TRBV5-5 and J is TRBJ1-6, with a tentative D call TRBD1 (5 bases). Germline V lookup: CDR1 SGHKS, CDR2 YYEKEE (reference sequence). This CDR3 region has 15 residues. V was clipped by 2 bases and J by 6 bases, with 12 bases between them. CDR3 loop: CASSFGGASNSPLHF. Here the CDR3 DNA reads TGTGCCAGCAGCTTTGGCGGGGCCAGTAATTCACCCCTCCACTTT.

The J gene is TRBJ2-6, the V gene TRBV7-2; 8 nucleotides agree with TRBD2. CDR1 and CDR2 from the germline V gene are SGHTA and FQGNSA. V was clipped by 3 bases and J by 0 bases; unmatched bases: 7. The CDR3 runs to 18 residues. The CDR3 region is CASSFSGGLSSGANVLTF. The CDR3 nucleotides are TGTGCCAGCAGCTTTTCGGGGGGGCTCAGCTCTGGGGCCAACGTCCTGACTTTC.

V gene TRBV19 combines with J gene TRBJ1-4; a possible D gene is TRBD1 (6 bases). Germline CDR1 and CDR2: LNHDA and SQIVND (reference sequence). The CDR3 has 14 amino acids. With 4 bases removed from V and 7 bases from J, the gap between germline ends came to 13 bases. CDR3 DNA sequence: TGTGCCAGTAGTACACAGGGAGGGAGTGAAAAACTGTTTTTT. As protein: CASSTQGGSEKLFF.

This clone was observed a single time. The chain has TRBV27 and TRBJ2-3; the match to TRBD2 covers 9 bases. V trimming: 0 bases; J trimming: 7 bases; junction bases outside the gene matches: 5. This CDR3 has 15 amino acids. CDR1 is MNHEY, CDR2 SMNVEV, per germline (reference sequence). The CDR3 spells CASSLSASGAYTQYF. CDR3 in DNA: TGTGCCAGCAGTTTATCCGCTAGCGGGGCCTATACGCAGTATTTT.